One sample yielded the 18 T cell receptor beta chains listed below, sequenced in a study of blood T cell repertoires in COVID-19. Clones were sequenced by immunoSEQ multiplex PCR, and TCRdb holds only the in-frame ones, with some missing. In the table there are about 330,000 clones, roughly 90% of which are singletons. Sequences were obtained from peripheral blood. The receptors derive from a man aged 30 to 39 with COVID-19, enrolled during active disease.

The chain uses TRBV3-1 (or the pseudogene TRBV3-2) and TRBJ1-4; the match to TRBD1 covers 10 bases. The V gene's germline CDR1 is LGHDT and CDR2 YNNKEL (reference sequence). V lost 3 bases, J lost 2 bases, and 6 bases stayed unmatched. This CDR3 contains 17 residues. The CDR3 sequence: CASSHRDRGFTNEKLFF. CDR3 DNA: TGTGCCAGCAGCCACAGGGACAGGGGTTTCACTAATGAAAAACTGTTTTTT.

This chain links TRBV4-2 with TRBJ2-7, with TRBD2 matching 7 bases. This CDR3 is 17 amino acids long. Trimming took 0 bases from V and 4 from J; bases not matched to a gene: 12. The germline CDR1 and CDR2 sequences are LGHNA and YNFKEQ. The CDR3 reads CASSQDKNYPGGYEQYF. CDR3 DNA: TGTGCCAGCAGCCAAGATAAGAACTACCCGGGAGGATACGAGCAGTACTTC.

Regarding this clone: Other DNA sequences from this sample encode an identical CDR3 as well. The chain is built from TRBV19 and TRBJ2-7; no definite D call. CDR1 LNHDA and CDR2 SQIVND come from the germline V gene (reference sequence). This CDR3 has 11 residues. The germline V and J ends were trimmed by 3 bases and 4 bases, with 4 bases remaining between them. Here the CDR3 reads CASSIGYEQYF. The CDR3, as DNA: TGTGCCAGTAGTATCGGTTACGAGCAGTACTTC.

On this clone itself: A much larger clone is a single base away; this may be a read error. This chain connects TRBV7-6 to TRBJ2-1; D remains ambiguous. Trimming removed 2 bases at V and 2 bases at J, with 4 bases between. This CDR3 spans 13 amino acids. Per the germline V gene, CDR1 is SGHVS and CDR2 is FNYEAQ. In DNA form, the CDR3 reads TGTGCCAGCAGCTTACGGGCCTACAATGAGCAGTTCTTC. Translated: CASSLRAYNEQFF.

The chain combines TRBV13 with TRBJ2-5; TRBD2 agrees at 11 bases. CDR3 length: 20 residues. Trimming cost V 5 bases and J 0 bases; bases outside gene matches: 17. Germline V gene sequence: CDR1 PRHDT, CDR2 FYEKMQ (reference sequence). CDR3 amino acids: CASSEYPRTTSGTNQETQYF. CDR3 sequence (DNA): TGTGCCAGCAGCGAATATCCCCGGACGACTAGCGGGACCAACCAAGAGACCCAGTACTTC.

The CDR3, as DNA: TGTGCCAGCAGCCCCAGGACTAGGGCCTACTACAATGAGCAGTTCTTC. Translating gives CASSPRTRAYYNEQFF. The genes are TRBV7-2 and TRBJ2-1; 7 nucleotides agree with TRBD2. There are 16 residues in the CDR3. CDR1 and CDR2 from the germline V gene are SGHTA and FQGNSA. Trimming removed 5 bases from V and 3 bases from J; junction bases left unmatched: 10.

This clone was recorded only once. The chain combines TRBV10-3 with TRBJ2-3, with D hard to call. The CDR3 length is 13 residues. Trimming left V 2 bases short and J 2 bases short, with 5 bases between. Germline assignment: CDR1 ENHRY and CDR2 SYGVKD. The CDR3 region is CAISESYTDTQYF. CDR3 nucleotide sequence: TGTGCCATCAGTGAGAGCTACACAGATACGCAGTATTTT.

The V call is TRBV11-2, the J call TRBJ2-1, with 8 bases matching TRBD2. CDR3 size: 16 residues. The junction had 9 bases not matched to a gene; V was cut back by 4 bases and J by 4 bases. Germline CDR1 SGHAT, CDR2 FQNNGV. Written as DNA, the CDR3 is TGTGCCAGCAGCTCCCAAACGGGAGGGCTTTACAATGAGCAGTTCTTC. Amino acid sequence: CASSSQTGGLYNEQFF.

In its sample, this clone was seen once. V gene TRBV11-2 combines with J gene TRBJ1-1; 8 bases agree with TRBD1. Germline lookup yields CDR1 SGHAT and CDR2 FQNNGV. The CDR3 sequence is 13 residues long. The trim removed 5 bases at V and 5 bases at J, leaving 4 bases unmatched. The CDR3 DNA reads TGTGCCAGCAGCCGACAGGGGCCGACTGAAGCTTTCTTT. This sequence encodes CASSRQGPTEAFF.

The V and J genes are TRBV30 and TRBJ1-5; unclear D gene. V was clipped by 5 bases and J by 9 bases, with 14 bases between them. The CDR3 consists of 12 residues. In germline, CDR1 is GTSNPN, CDR2 SVGIG (reference sequence). CDR3 in DNA: TGTGCCTGGGGATTAAGAACGGGGCCCCAGCATTTT. Amino acids: CAWGLRTGPQHF.

This chain uses TRBV7-6 with TRBJ2-3, with 12 bases aligning to TRBD1. Looked up from germline, CDR1 is SGHVS and CDR2 is FNYEAQ. This CDR3 is built from 13 residues. The V gene end was trimmed by 8 bases and the J gene end by 4 bases; junction bases not matched to a gene: 1. The chain's CDR3 is CASGTGGADTQYF. CDR3 DNA: TGTGCCAGCGGGACAGGGGGCGCAGATACGCAGTATTTT.

This chain links TRBV4-3 with TRBJ2-7; 10 nucleotides agree with TRBD2. CDR3 length: 15 residues. Losses at the gene ends were 1 base for V and 3 bases for J; bases not matched to a gene: 3. Germline assignment: CDR1 LGHNA and CDR2 YSLEER. CDR3 in amino acids: CASSQALAGVYEQYF. In DNA, the CDR3 is TGCGCCAGCAGCCAAGCTCTAGCGGGAGTCTACGAGCAGTACTTC.

This clone was detected once. This rearrangement joins TRBV9 to TRBJ2-1; TRBD1 agrees at 9 bases. The J segment lost 8 bases and the V segment lost 3 bases, leaving 12 bases of the junction unmatched. Germline V CDR1 and CDR2: SGDLS, YYNGEE. The CDR3 covers 16 residues. This CDR3 is CASSARGDRVGDEQFF. CDR3 nucleotides: TGTGCCAGCAGCGCCCGAGGGGACAGGGTAGGGGATGAGCAGTTCTTC.

V is TRBV28 and J is TRBJ2-7, with D perhaps TRBD2 (6 bases). The CDR3 is 14 residues long. V lost 7 bases and J lost 3, with 16 bases in between. The germline V gene has CDR1 MDHEN and CDR2 SYDVKM. The chain's CDR3 is CASNYASEHYEQYF. The DNA for the CDR3 is TGTGCCAGCAACTACGCTAGCGAACACTACGAGCAGTACTTC.

This chain joins TRBV3-1 (or the pseudogene TRBV3-2) and TRBJ2-7; TRBD1 agrees at 9 bases. Germline loops: CDR1 LGHDT, CDR2 YNNKEL (reference sequence). The CDR3 length is 15 residues. V gave up 7 bases and J gave up 3 bases; unmatched junction bases: 10. The CDR3 sequence: CASNSAGTGSYEQYF. The CDR3 DNA reads TGTGCCAGCAACTCGGCCGGGACAGGGAGCTACGAGCAGTACTTC.

The chain is built from TRBV19 and TRBJ1-5; perhaps TRBD1 as D (6 bases). Trimming took off 8 bases at V and 7 bases at J, with 18 bases between the two ends. The CDR3 contains 14 residues. Germline CDR1 reads LNHDA; CDR2 reads SQIVND (reference sequence). CDR3 in DNA: TGTGCCAGTGGACAGTTGGGGGCCCGACAGCCCCAGCATTTT. Amino acids: CASGQLGARQPQHF. The variable domain in full, with the rest retrieved from reference TRBV19 and TRBJ1-5, is DGGITQSPKYLFRKEGQNVTLSCEQNLNHDAMYWYRQDPGQGLRLIYYSQIVNDFQKGDIAEGYSVSREKKESFPLTVTSAQKNPTAFYLCASGQLGARQPQHFGDGTRLSIL.

The chain couples TRBV7-2 to TRBJ2-3; 7 bases match TRBD2. Trimming at V came to 2 bases and at J to 3 bases, leaving 2 bases not matched to a gene. The CDR3 extends over 14 amino acids. CDR1 is SGHTA, CDR2 FQGNSA, per germline. The CDR3 nucleotides read TGTGCCAGCAGCTTATGGCGGGGGACAGATACGCAGTATTTT. Protein product: CASSLWRGTDTQYF.

The chain carries TRBV5-6 and TRBJ2-1; 8 bases are shared with TRBD1. The CDR3 contains 13 residues. Trimming took 5 bases from V and 6 from J; bases not matched to a gene: 4. In germline, CDR1 is SGHDT, CDR2 YYEEEE. Here the CDR3 DNA reads TGTGCCAGCAGGCGGACAGGGATCAATGAGCAGTTCTTC. Its protein product is CASRRTGINEQFF.